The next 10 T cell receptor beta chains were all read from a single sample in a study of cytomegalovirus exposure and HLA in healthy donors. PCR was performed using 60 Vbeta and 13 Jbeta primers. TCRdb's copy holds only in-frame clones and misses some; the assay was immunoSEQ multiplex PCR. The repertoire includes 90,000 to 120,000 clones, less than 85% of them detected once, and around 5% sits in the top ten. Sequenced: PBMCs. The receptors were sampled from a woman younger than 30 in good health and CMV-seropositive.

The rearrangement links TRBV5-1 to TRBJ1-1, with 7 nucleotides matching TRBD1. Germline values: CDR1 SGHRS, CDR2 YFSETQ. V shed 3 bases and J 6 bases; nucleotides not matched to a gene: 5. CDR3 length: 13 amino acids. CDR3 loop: CASSSTGLAEAFF. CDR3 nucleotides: TGCGCCAGCAGCTCGACAGGGCTGGCTGAAGCTTTCTTT.

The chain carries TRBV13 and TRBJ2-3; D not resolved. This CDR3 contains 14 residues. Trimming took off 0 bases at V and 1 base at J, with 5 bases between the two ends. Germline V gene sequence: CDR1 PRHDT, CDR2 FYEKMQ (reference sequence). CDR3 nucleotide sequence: TGTGCCAGCAGCTTAGGGTCAGGCACAGATACGCAGTATTTT. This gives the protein CASSLGSGTDTQYF.

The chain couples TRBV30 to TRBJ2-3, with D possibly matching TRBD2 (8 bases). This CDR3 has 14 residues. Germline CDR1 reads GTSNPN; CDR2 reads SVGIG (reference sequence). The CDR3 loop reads CAGTAGASTDTQYF. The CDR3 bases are TGTGCGGGGACAGCGGGAGCTAGCACAGATACGCAGTATTTT.

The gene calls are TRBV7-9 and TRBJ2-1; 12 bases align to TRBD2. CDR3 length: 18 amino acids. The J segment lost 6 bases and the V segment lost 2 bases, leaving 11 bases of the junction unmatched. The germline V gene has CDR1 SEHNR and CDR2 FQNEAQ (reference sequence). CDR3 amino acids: CASSLSRLAGEVGNEQFF. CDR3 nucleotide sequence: TGTGCCAGCAGCTTATCCCGACTAGCGGGAGAAGTCGGCAATGAGCAGTTCTTC.

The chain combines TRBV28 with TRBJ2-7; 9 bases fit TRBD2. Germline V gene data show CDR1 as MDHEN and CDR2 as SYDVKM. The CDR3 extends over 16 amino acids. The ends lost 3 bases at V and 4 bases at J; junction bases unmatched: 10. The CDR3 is CASSFMPSGVNYEQYF. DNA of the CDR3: TGTGCCAGCAGTTTTATGCCTAGCGGGGTCAATTACGAGCAGTACTTC.

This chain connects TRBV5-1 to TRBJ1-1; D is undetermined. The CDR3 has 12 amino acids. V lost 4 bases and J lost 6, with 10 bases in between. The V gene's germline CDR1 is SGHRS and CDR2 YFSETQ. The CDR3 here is CASSPPGAEAFF. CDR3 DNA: TGCGCCAGCAGCCCGCCCGGGGCTGAAGCTTTCTTT.

The chain's CDR3 is CASSSSKLATSTDTQYF. CDR3 nucleotide sequence: TGTGCCAGCAGTTCCTCCAAATTAGCGACTAGCACAGATACGCAGTATTTT. The genes are TRBV27 and TRBJ2-3; weak D call: TRBD2 (5 bases). The CDR3 has 17 residues. V dropped 4 bases and J dropped 0 bases, with 17 bases sitting between them. CDR1 MNHEY and CDR2 SMNVEV come from the germline V gene (reference sequence).

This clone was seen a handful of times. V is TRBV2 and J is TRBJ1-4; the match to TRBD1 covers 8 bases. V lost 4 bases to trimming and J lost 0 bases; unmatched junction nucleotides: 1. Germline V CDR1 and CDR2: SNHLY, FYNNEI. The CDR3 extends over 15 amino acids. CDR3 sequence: CASSADRATNEKLFF. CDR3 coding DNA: TGTGCCAGCAGTGCGGACAGGGCAACTAATGAAAAACTGTTTTTT.

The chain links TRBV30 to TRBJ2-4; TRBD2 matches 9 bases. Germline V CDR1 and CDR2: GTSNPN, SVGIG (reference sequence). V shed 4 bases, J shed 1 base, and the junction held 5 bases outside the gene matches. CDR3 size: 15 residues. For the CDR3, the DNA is TGTGCCTGGAATAGCGGGAGCTTGGCCAAAAACATTCAGTACTTC. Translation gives CAWNSGSLAKNIQYF.

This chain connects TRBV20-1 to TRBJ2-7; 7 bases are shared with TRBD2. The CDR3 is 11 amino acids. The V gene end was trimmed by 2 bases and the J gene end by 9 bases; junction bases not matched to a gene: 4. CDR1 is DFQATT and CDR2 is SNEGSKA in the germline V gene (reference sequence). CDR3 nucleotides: TGCAGTGCTAGAACTTCGGGAGGGCAGTACTTC. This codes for CSARTSGGQYF.